The rows below give T cell receptor beta chains drawn from one sample of a study of blood T cell repertoires in COVID-19. Repertoires were generated with immunoSEQ multiplex PCR, while TCRdb's copy carries only in-frame clones and drops some. The table has approximately 70,000 clones, 85% to 90% seen once; the top ten hold around 9.9%. The sequenced sample consisted of peripheral blood. Receptors originate from a man between 65 and 80 years old with active or convalescent COVID-19. Both conserved end residues are part of each CDR3. D genes are given only for firm matches. Clone size is given for some rows only: seen once, a few or many times, or a class if the clone is expanded.

abundance: NA; v_gene: TRBV6-5; d_gene: NA; j_gene: TRBJ1-1; CDR3aa: CACAGTPNTEAFF; CDR3nt: TGTGCCTGTGCCGGGACACCGAACACTGAAGCTTTCTTT
abundance: NA; v_gene: TRBV10-3; d_gene: NA; j_gene: TRBJ2-7; CDR3aa: CAISVVGEQYF; CDR3nt: TGTGCCATCAGTGTGGTCGGCGAGCAGTACTTC
abundance: NA; v_gene: TRBV7-2; d_gene: NA; j_gene: TRBJ2-7; CDR3aa: CASSLVGVGSYEQYF; CDR3nt: TGTGCCAGCAGCTTAGTAGGGGTTGGTTCCTACGAGCAGTACTTC
abundance: few; v_gene: TRBV28; d_gene: TRBD1; j_gene: TRBJ1-2; CDR3aa: CASRRTGGGYGYTF; CDR3nt: TGTGCCAGCAGACGTACAGGGGGCGGCTATGGCTACACCTTC
abundance: NA; v_gene: TRBV10-3; d_gene: TRBD2; j_gene: TRBJ2-3; CDR3aa: CAITRESTDTQYF; CDR3nt: TGTGCCATCACGCGGGAGTCCACAGATACGCAGTATTTT
abundance: NA; v_gene: TRBV2; d_gene: NA; j_gene: TRBJ1-1; CDR3aa: CASTLGENTEAFF; CDR3nt: TGTGCCAGCACATTAGGAGAGAACACTGAAGCTTTCTTT
abundance: NA; v_gene: TRBV5-1; d_gene: TRBD2; j_gene: TRBJ2-2; CDR3aa: CASSRPRGVGDTGELFF; CDR3nt: TGCGCCAGCAGCCGCCCACGGGGGGTGGGTGACACCGGGGAGCTGTTTTTT
abundance: NA; v_gene: TRBV6-1; d_gene: TRBD1; j_gene: TRBJ1-2; CDR3aa: CASSEGRTWDRSYGYTF; CDR3nt: TGTGCCAGCAGTGAAGGACGAACTTGGGACAGAAGCTATGGCTACACCTTC
abundance: NA; v_gene: TRBV19; d_gene: NA; j_gene: TRBJ1-5; CDR3aa: CASSISGSTSSRPQHF; CDR3nt: TGTGCCAGTAGTATTTCCGGGTCCACGAGTTCTAGGCCCCAGCATTTT
abundance: NA; v_gene: TRBV21-1; d_gene: NA; j_gene: TRBJ2-4; CDR3aa: CASSKAGLADPPRGIQYF; CDR3nt: TGTGCCAGCAGCAAAGCGGGACTAGCGGACCCACCGAGGGGCATTCAGTACTTC
abundance: NA; v_gene: TRBV28; d_gene: NA; j_gene: TRBJ2-7; CDR3aa: CASTITRTVPYEQYF; CDR3nt: TGTGCCAGCACCATCACCCGGACAGTCCCCTACGAGCAGTACTTC
abundance: NA; v_gene: TRBV28; d_gene: TRBD1; j_gene: TRBJ1-1; CDR3aa: CASSPRTGRTEAFF; CDR3nt: TGTGCCAGCAGTCCCCGGACAGGGAGGACTGAAGCTTTCTTT
abundance: NA; v_gene: TRBV7-3; d_gene: TRBD2; j_gene: TRBJ2-2; CDR3aa: CASSNLAGTGELFF; CDR3nt: TGTGCCAGCAGCAACCTAGCGGGCACCGGGGAGCTGTTTTTT
abundance: NA; v_gene: TRBV10-3; d_gene: NA; j_gene: TRBJ1-1; CDR3aa: CASQRSGEAFF; CDR3nt: TGTGCCTCACAAAGATCAGGGGAAGCTTTCTTT
abundance: NA; v_gene: TRBV6-5; d_gene: TRBD1; j_gene: TRBJ2-2; CDR3aa: CASTGGNTGELFF; CDR3nt: TGTGCCAGCACAGGGGGGAACACCGGGGAGCTGTTTTTT
abundance: NA; v_gene: TRBV3-1/TRBV3-2; d_gene: TRBD1; j_gene: TRBJ2-7; CDR3aa: CASRRAQGVGEQYF; CDR3nt: TGTGCCAGCAGAAGGGCCCAGGGGGTGGGAGAGCAGTACTTC
abundance: medium-sized; v_gene: TRBV30; d_gene: TRBD1; j_gene: TRBJ2-7; CDR3aa: CAWKDDRDYEQYF; CDR3nt: TGTGCCTGGAAAGACGACAGGGACTACGAGCAGTACTTC